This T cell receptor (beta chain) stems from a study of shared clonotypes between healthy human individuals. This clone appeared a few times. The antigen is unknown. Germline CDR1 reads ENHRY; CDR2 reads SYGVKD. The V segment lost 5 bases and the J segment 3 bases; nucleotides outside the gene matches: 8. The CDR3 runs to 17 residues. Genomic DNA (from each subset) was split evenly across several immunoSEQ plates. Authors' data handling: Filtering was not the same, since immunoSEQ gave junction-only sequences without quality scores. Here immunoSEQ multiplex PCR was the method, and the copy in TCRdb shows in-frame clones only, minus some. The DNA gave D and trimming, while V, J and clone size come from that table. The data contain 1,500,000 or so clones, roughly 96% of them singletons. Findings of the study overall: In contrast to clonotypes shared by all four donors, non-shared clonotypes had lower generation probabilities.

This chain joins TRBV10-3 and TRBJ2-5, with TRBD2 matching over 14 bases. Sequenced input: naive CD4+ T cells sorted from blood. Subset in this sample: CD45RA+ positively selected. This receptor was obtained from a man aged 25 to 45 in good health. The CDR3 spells CAISLKPGLAGEETQYF. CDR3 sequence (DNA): TGTGCCATCAGTCTAAAACCGGGACTAGCGGGAGAAGAGACCCAGTACTTC.